This is a list of T cell receptor beta chains from one sample in a study of OX40 agonist ivuxolimab in advanced cancers. The data were produced by immunoSEQ multiplex PCR, yet TCRdb's version contains in-frame clones alone and is incomplete. The sample has 66,000 or so clones, 80% to 95% seen once. The sample here was CD4+ or CD8+ T cells sorted from blood, taken in a trial of the OX40 agonist ivuxolimab. The source is an adult with an advanced solid tumor such as melanoma, head and neck, liver or kidney cancer. Both conserved end residues are part of each CDR3. Each record gives: V gene, J gene, D gene, CDR3 protein. D genes are given only for firm matches.

>TRBV4-1|TRBJ1-2|-
CASSPRQPPYYGYTF
>TRBV30|TRBJ2-7|-
CAWSRTYEQYF
>TRBV6-6|TRBJ1-1|-
CASSYLSGTEAFF
>TRBV28|TRBJ2-3|-
CASSPHPGTFKYTQYF
>TRBV4-3|TRBJ2-1|-
CASSQDPEREQFF
>TRBV28|TRBJ1-5|-
CASSSWGSRASTPQHF
>TRBV2|TRBJ2-1|-
CASVGGGRVLDNEQFF
>TRBV28|TRBJ2-3|-
CASSPATLGRAFTDTQYF
>TRBV28|TRBJ1-5|TRBD1
CASTPDRGGLNQPQHF
>TRBV4-3|TRBJ2-1|-
CASSHRGAGFSHEQFF
>TRBV7-3|TRBJ2-3|-
CASSLNWGRTDTQYF
>TRBV6-1|TRBJ2-3|-
CASSEPQTSTDTQYF
>TRBV28|TRBJ2-1|-
CASSFGGDNEQFF
>TRBV21-1|TRBJ1-2|-
CASWSYGYTF
>TRBV7-8|TRBJ1-5|-
CASSPGLGRNQPQHF
>TRBV6-6|TRBJ2-1|-
CASSPYNEQFF
>TRBV7-9|TRBJ2-2|-
CASSPDTGELFF
>TRBV7-3|TRBJ1-1|-
CASSFGLNTEAFF
>TRBV2|TRBJ2-7|-
CASSDLPNYEQYF
>TRBV4-2|TRBJ1-5|-
CASSRQGYQPQHF
>TRBV28|TRBJ1-1|-
CASSFRMNTEAFF
>TRBV6-5|TRBJ2-1|-
CASTPVRGSYNEQFF
>TRBV19|TRBJ2-3|-
CASSFPNTDTQYF
>TRBV14|TRBJ2-3|-
CASRKRSTDTQYF